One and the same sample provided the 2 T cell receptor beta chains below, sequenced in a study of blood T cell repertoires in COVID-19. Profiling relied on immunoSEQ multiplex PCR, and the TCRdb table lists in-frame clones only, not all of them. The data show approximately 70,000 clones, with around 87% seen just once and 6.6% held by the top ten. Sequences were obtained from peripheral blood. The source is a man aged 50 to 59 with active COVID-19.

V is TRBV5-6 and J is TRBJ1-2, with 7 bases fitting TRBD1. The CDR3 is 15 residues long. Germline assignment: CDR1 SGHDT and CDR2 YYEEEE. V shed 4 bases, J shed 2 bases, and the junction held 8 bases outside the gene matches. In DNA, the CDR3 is TGTGCCAGCAGCCTTCTACCGGGACAGAACTATGGCTACACCTTC. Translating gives CASSLLPGQNYGYTF.

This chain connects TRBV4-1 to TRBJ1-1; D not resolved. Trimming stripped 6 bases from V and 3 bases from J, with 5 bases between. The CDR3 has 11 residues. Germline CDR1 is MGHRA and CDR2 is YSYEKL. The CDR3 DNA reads TGCGCCAGCAGACGGGACACTGAAGCTTTCTTT. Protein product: CASRRDTEAFF.